Detailed here is one T cell receptor (beta chain). The data belong to a study of CD8 T cells in Susac syndrome. Looked up from germline, CDR1 is MNHNS and CDR2 is SASEGT. The CDR3 contains 18 residues. Between the trimmed V and J ends, which lost 2 bases and 0 bases, there was a span of 17 bases. The CD8+ and CD4+ T cells were isolated magnetically using a negative isolation approach, whereas the TEMRA cells were enriched by FACS. With random hexamers, reverse transcription was performed on roughly 0.5 to 1 ug of RNA. TCRdb re-analysed the immunoSEQ multiplex PCR reads in MiXCR, keeping a single row per CDR3 protein. The repertoire holds 150,000 to 200,000 distinct CDR3 sequences, with about 94% as singletons.

This receptor was obtained from a human donor in good health. The chain uses TRBV6-1 and TRBJ1-5; a possible D gene is TRBD1 (5 bases). What was sequenced was CD4+ T cells from PBMCs. The CDR3 coding sequence is TGTGCCAGCAGTGAATCCCTGTTAGCAGGGATTAGCAATCAGCCCCAGCATTTT. This encodes CASSESLLAGISNQPQHF.